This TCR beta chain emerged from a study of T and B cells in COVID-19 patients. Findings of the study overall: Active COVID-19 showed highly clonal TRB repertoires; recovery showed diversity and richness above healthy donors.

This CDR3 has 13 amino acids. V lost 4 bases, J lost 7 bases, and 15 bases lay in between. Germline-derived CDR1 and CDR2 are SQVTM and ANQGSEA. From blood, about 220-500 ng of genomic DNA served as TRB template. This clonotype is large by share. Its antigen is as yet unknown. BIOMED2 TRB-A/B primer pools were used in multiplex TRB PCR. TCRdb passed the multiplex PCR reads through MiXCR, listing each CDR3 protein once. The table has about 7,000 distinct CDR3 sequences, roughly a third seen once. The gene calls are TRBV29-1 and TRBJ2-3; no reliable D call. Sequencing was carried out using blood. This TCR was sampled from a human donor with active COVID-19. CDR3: CSVGGAAANTQYF. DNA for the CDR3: TGCAGCGTTGGTGGCGCCGCCGCAAATACGCAGTATTTT.